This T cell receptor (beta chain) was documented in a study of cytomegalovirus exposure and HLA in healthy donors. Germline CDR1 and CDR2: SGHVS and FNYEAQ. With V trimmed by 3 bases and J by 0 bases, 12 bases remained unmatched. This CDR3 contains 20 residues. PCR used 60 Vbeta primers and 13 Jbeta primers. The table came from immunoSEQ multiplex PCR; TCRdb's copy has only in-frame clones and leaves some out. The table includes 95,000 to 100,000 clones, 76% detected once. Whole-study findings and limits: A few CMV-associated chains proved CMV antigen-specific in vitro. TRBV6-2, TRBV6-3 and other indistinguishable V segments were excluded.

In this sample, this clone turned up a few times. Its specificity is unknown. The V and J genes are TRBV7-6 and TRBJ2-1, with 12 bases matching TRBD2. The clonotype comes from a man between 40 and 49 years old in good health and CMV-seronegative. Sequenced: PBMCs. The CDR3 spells CASSFSTSGGPVSSYNEQFF. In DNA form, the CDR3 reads TGTGCCAGCAGCTTTTCGACTAGCGGGGGCCCCGTGAGCTCCTACAATGAGCAGTTCTTC.